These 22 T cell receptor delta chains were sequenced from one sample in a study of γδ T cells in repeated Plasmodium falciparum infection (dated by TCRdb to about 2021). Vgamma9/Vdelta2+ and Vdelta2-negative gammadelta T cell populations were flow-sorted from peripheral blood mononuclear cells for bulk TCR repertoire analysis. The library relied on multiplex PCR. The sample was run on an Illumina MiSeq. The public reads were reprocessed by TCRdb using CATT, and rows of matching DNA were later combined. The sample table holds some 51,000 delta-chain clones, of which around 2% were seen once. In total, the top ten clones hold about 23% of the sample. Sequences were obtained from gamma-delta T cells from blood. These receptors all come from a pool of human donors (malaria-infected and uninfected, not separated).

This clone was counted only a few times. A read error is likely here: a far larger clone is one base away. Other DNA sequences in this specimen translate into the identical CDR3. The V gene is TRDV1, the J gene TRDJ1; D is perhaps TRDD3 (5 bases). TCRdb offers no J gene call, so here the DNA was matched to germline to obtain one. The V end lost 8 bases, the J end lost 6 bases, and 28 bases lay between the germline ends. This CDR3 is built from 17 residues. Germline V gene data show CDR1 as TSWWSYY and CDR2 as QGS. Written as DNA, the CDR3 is TGTGCTCTTTGTCTGATCCATGACTGGCGTCGTGACCATAAACTCATCTTT. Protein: CALCLIHDWRRDHKLIF.

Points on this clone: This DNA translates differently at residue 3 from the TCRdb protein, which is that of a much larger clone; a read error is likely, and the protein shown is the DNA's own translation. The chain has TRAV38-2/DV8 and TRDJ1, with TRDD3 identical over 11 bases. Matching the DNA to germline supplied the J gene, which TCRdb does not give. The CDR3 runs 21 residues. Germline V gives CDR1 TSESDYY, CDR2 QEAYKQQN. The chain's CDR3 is CAHRSALLLFALGDTQDKLIF. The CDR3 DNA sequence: TGTGCTCATAGGAGCGCTCTCTTACTTTTCGCTCTGGGGGATACACAGGATAAACTCATCTTT.

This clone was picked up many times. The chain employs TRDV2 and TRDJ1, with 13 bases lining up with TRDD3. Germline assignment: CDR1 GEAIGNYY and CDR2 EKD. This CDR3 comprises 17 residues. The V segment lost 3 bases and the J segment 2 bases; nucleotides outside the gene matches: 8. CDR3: CACDHVLGDTRTDKLIF. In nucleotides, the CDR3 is TGTGCCTGTGACCATGTACTGGGGGATACGCGGACCGATAAACTCATCTTT.

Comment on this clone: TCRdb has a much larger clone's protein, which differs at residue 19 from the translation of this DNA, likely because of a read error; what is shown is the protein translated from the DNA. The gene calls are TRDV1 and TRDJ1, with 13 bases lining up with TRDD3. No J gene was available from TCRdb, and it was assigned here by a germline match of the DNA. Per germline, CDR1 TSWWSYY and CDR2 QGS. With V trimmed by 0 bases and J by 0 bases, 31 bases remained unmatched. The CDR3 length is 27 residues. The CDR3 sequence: CALGELIPQRTRTGGYARGPYTDKLIF. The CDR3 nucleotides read TGTGCTCTTGGGGAACTAATCCCCCAAAGGACCCGTACTGGGGGATACGCTAGGGGTCCGTACACCGATAAACTCATCTTT.

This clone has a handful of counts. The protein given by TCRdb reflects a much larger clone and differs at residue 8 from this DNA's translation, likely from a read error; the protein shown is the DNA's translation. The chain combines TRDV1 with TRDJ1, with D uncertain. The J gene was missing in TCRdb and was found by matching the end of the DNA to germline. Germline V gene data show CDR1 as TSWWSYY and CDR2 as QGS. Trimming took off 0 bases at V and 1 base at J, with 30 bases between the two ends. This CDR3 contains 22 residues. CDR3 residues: CALGELFCNSHCPFEPTDKLIF. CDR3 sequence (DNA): TGTGCTCTTGGGGAACTCTTCTGTAACAGCCACTGCCCTTTTGAACCCACCGATAAACTCATCTTT.

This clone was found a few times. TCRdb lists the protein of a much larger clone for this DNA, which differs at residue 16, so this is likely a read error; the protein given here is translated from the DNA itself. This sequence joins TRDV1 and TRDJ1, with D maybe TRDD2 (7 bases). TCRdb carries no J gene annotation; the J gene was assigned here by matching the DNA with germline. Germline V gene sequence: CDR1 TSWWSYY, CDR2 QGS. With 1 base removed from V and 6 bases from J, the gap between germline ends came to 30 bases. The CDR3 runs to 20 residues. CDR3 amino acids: CALGEPLAFLNTGTANKLIF. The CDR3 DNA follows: TGTGCTCTTGGGGAACCCTTGGCCTTCCTCAATACTGGGACGGCCAATAAACTCATCTTT.

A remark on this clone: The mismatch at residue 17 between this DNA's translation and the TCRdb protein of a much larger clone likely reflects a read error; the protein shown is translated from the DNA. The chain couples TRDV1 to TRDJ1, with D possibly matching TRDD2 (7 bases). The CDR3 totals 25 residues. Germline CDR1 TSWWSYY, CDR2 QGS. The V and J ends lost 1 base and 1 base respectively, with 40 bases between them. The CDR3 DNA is TGTGCTCTTGGGGAACGTTTAAGGTTCCTACGACCCTCGAGGTGGGGGGTACGCGGCACCGATAAACTCATCTTT. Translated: CALGERLRFLRPSRWGVRGTDKLIF.

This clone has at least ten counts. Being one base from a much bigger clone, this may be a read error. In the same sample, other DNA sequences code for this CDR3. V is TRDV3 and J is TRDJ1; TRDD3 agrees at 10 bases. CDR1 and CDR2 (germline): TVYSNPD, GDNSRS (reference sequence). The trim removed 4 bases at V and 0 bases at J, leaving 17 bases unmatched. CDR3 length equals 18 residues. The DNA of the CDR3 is TGTGCCTACAGCTCTTCCGATGGGGGATACACCAACACCGATAAACTCATCTTT. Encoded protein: CAYSSSDGGYTNTDKLIF.

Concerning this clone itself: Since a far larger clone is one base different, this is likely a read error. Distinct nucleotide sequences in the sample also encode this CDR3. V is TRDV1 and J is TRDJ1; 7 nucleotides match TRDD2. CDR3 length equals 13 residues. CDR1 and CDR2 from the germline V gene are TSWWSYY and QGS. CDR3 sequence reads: CALGEVPTNKLIF. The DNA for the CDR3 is TGTGCACTTGGGGAAGTTCCTACGAATAAACTCATCTTT.

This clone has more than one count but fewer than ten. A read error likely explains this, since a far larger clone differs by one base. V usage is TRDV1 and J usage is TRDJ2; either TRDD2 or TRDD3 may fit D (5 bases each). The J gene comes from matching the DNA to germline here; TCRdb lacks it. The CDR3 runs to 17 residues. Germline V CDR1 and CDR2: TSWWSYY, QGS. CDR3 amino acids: CALGELPDPGLTAQLFF. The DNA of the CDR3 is TGTGCCCTTGGGGAACTTCCCGACCCGGGGCTTACAGCACAACTCTTCTTT.

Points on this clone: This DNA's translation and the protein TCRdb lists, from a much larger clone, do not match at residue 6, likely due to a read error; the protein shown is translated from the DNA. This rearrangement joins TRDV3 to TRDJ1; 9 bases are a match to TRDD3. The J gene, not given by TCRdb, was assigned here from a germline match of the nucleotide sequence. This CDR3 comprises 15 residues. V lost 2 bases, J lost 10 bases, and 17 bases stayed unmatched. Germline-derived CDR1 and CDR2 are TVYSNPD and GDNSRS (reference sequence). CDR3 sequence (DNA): TGTGCCTTTTCTCCAATGGGGGATATGCGGCCAGGACTCATCTTT. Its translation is CAFSPMGDMRPGLIF.

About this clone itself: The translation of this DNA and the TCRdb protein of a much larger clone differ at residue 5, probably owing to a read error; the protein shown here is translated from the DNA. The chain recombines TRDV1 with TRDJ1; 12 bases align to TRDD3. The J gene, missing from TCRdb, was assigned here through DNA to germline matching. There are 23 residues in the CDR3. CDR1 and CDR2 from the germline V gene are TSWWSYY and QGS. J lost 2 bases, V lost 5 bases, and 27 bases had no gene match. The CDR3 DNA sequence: TGTGCTCTTGGGAAACCTCGGTCCGCCTCACAGGGATACTGGGGGATACTGACCGATAAACTCATCTTT. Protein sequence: CALGKPRSASQGYWGILTDKLIF.

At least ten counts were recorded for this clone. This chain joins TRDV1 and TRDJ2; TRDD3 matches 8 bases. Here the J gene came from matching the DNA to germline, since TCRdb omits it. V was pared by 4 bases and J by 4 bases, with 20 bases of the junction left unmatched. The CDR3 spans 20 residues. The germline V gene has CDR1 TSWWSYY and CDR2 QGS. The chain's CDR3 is CALGVPSYPYWGFQTAQLFF. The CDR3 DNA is TGTGCTCTTGGGGTACCCTCCTACCCGTACTGGGGGTTTCAGACAGCACAACTCTTCTTT.

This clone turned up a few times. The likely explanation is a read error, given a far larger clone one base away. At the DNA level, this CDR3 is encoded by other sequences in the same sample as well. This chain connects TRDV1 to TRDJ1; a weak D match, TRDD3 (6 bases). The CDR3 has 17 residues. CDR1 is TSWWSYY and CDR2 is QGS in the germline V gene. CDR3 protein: CALGILRWGWKTYKLIF. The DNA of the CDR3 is TGTGCTCTTGGGATACTGCGCTGGGGATGGAAAACCTATAAACTCATCTTC.

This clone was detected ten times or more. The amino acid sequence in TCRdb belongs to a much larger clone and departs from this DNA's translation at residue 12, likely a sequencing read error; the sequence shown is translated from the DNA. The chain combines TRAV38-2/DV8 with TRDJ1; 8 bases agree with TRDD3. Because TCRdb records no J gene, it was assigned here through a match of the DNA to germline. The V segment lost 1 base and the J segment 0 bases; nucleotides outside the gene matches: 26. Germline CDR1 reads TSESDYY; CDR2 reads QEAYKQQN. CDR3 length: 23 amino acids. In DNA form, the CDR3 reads TGTGCTTATAGGAGCCGCCGACCCCAAACCGCCTGGGGATACACCGAGTACACCGATAAACTCATCTTT. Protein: CAYRSRRPQTAWGYTEYTDKLIF.

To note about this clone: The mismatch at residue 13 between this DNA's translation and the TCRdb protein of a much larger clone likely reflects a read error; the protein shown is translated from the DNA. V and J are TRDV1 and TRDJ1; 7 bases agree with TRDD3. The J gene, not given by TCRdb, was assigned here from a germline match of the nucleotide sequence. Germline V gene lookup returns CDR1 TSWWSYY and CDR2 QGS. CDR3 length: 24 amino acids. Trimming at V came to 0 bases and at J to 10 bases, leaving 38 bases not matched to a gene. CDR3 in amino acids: CALGELTPLPPRRGWGNGYMGLIF. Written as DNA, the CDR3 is TGTGCTCTTGGGGAACTCACTCCACTTCCACCCCGTCGGGGGTGGGGGAACGGTTATATGGGACTCATCTTT.

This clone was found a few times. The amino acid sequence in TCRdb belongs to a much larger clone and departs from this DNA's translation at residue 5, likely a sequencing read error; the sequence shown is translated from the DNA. CDR3 in DNA: TGTGCTCTTGGGAATTCCTTGCTAAGCGTACTGGGGGATACGGACACCGATAAACTCATCTTT. It specifies CALGNSLLSVLGDTDTDKLIF. The J gene is TRDJ1, the V gene TRDV1; 13 bases fit TRDD3. Matching the DNA to germline supplied the J gene, which TCRdb does not give. Looked up from germline, CDR1 is TSWWSYY and CDR2 is QGS. With V trimmed by 5 bases and J by 0 bases, 18 bases remained unmatched. This CDR3 has 21 residues.

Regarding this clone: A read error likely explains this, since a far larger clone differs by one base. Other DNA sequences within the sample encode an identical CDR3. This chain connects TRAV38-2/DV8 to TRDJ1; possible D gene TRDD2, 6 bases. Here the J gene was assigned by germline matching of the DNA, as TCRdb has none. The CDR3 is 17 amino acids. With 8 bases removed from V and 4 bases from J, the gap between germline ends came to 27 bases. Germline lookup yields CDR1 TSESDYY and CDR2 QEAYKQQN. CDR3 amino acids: CAYGTPTSLGGGDKLIF. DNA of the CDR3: TGTGCTTACGGAACTCCTACGAGCCTGGGAGGGGGCGATAAACTCATCTTT.

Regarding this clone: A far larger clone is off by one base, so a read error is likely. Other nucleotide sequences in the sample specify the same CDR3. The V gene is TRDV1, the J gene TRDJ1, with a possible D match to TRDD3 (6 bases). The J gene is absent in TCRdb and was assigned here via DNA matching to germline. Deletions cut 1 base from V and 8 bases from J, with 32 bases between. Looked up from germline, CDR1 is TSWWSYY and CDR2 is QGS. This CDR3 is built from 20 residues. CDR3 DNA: TGTGCTCTTGGGGAACCAAACCTACTCACGGGTATCCGGGGGACGACAAAACTCATCTTT. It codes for CALGEPNLLTGIRGTTKLIF.

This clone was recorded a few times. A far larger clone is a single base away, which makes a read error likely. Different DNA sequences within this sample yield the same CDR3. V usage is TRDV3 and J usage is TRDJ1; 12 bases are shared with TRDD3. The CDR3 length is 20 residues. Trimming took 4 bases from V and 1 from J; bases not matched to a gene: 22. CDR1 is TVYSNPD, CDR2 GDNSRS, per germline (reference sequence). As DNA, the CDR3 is TGTGCCTCCGATTCTTATCAGGGCGCTGGGGGATACGAGGCCACCGATAAACTCATCTTT. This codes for CASDSYQGAGGYEATDKLIF.

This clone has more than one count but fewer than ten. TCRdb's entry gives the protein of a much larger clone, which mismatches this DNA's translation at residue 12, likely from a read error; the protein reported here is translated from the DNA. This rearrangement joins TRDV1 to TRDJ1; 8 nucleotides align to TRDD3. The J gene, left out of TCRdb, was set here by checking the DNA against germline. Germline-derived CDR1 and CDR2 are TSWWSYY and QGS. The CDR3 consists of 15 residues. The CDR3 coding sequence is TGTGCTCTTGGGGCCGGGACTGGGGGTGTCGATAGACTCATCTTT. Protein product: CALGAGTGGVDRLIF.

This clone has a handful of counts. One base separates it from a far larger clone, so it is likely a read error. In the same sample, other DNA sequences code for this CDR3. CDR3 region: CAFGSTYWGCPLMYTDKLIF. CDR3 in DNA: TGTGCCTTTGGGTCTACGTACTGGGGGTGTCCCCTCATGTACACCGATAAACTCATCTTC. The J gene went uncalled, whereas the V gene is TRDV3; the table's D gene call, TRDD3, was not cross checked with the DNA. Looked up from germline, CDR1 is TVYSNPD and CDR2 is GDNSRS (reference sequence). The CDR3 runs 20 residues.